This T cell receptor (beta chain) was found in a study of cytomegalovirus exposure and HLA in healthy donors. After removal of 0 bases from V and 6 bases from J, the junction contained 1 base not matched to a gene. CDR3 size: 13 residues. Germline V gene sequence: CDR1 SGDLS, CDR2 YYNGEE. The study, taken as a whole, reports: As a later analysis showed, a missense DCLRE1C variant was linked to trimming of TCR beta V- and J-genes.

As regards this clone: Its antigen is not known.

The PCR was carried out with 60 Vbeta primers and 13 Jbeta primers. The assay was immunoSEQ multiplex PCR, and TCRdb's table has in-frame clones only and misses some. The sample contains about 190,000 clones, 65% to 80% of which appear only once. Sample: PBMCs. V gene TRBV9 combines with J gene TRBJ1-2; the match to TRBD1 covers 8 bases. The clonotype comes from a woman in her forties in good health and CMV-seronegative. DNA of the CDR3: TGTGCCAGCAGCGTAGGACAGGGGCATGGCTACACCTTC. It specifies CASSVGQGHGYTF.